The subject of this entry is one TCR beta chain. These data belong to a study of identical twins. V lost 0 bases, J lost 2 bases, and 9 bases lay in between. The CDR3 is made up of 15 amino acids. TCRdb called the 5' RACE reads again in MiXCR, with one record for every CDR3 protein. The profile shows about 240,000 distinct CDR3 sequences, approximately 7.8% of them singletons. These same data were also listed under a study on yellow fever vaccine responses in identical twins.

The material sequenced was CD8+ T cells sorted from blood. This clonotype originated in a woman aged 18-35 years in good health. J is TRBJ2-3 and V is TRBV12-3 or TRBV12-4; D remains unclear. CDR3 sequence: CASSLARRYTDTQYF. The CDR3 region has the DNA TGTGCCAGCAGTTTAGCACGGAGATACACAGATACGCAGTATTTT.